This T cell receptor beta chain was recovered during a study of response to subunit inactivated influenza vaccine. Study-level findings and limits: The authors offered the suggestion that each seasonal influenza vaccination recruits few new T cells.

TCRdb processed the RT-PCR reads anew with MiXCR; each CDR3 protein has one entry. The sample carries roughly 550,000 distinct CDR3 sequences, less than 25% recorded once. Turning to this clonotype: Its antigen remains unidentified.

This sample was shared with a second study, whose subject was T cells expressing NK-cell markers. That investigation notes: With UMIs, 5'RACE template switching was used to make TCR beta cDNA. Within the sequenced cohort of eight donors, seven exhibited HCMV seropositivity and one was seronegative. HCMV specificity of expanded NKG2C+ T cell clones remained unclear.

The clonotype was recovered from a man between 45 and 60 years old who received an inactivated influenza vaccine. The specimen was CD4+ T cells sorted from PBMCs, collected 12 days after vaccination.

The CDR3 DNA is TGTGCCAGCAGCTTACCTCTTGGGACAGTAGACCGGACGTCTAATGAAAAACTGTTTTTT. Residues: CASSLPLGTVDRTSNEKLFF. This chain uses TRBV11-1 with TRBJ1-4; 7 bases fit TRBD1. Germline lookup yields CDR1 SGHAT and CDR2 FQDESV (reference sequence). This CDR3 comprises 20 residues. The V gene end was trimmed by 2 bases and the J gene end by 3 bases; junction bases not matched to a gene: 18.